This entry features one TCR beta chain sequence. Original processing methods: Estimated nucleated cell counts came from reference gene primer amplification. Sequencing used immunoSEQ multiplex PCR; TCRdb keeps in-frame clones, though not all of them. V and J calls and clone size are given by that table; D and trimming were obtained from the DNA. The data hold 300,000 to 450,000 clones, with approximately 89% observed a single time. The data were obtained in a study of blood T cell repertoires in COVID-19. Study details: The samples span acute and convalescent COVID-19 from the United States, Italy and Spain. Nucleic acid was either cDNA or gDNA, and it came from T cells, B-cell-depleted T cells, or PBMCs.

CDR1 SGHNT and CDR2 YYREEE come from the germline V gene (reference sequence). The CDR3 has 13 residues. V dropped 7 bases and J dropped 7 bases, with 16 bases sitting between them. Enrollment of patients from Seattle took place during active infection, with longitudinal follow-up. The TCR sequence derives from a woman aged 60-75 years with COVID-19, enrolled during active disease. The specimen sequenced was peripheral blood. This chain links TRBV5-4 with TRBJ2-3, with a tentative D call TRBD1 (6 bases). The CDR3 sequence is CASGRQDAYTQYF. DNA for the CDR3: TGTGCCAGCGGTAGACAGGACGCGTATACGCAGTATTTT.